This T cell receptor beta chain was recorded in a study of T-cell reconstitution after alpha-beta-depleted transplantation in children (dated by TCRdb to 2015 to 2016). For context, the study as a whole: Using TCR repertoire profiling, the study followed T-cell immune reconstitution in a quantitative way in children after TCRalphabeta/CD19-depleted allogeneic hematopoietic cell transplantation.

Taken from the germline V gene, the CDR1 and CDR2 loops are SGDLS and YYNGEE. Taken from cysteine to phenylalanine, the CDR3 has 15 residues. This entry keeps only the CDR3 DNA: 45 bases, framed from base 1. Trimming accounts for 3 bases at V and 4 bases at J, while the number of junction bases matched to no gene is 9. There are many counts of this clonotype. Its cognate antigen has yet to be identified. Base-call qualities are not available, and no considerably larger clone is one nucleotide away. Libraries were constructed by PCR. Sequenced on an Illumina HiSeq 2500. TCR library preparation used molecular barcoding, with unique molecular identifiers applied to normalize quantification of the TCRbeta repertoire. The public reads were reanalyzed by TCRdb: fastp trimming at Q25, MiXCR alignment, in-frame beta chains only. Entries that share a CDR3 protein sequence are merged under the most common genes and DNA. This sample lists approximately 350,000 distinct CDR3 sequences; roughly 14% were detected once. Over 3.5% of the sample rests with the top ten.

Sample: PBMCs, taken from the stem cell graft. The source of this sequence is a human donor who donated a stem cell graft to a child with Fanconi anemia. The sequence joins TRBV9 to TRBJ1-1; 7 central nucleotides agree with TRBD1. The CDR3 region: CASSARQGSFTEAFF. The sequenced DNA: TGTGCCAGCAGCGCCCGACAGGGAAGCTTCACTGAAGCTTTCTTT.